One sample yielded the 21 T cell receptor beta chains listed below, sequenced in a study of Graves' ophthalmopathy and Graves' hyperthyroidism listed by TCRdb under 2018. Sequencing was performed on an Illumina HiSeq 2000. TCR beta CDR3 regions were amplified from RNA transcripts for repertoire sequencing. A first-round RT-PCR used HTBI primers with the Qiagen OneStep RT-PCR kit, followed by a second-round multiplex PCR, size selection and purification. TCRdb itself trimmed the public reads at Q25 with fastp, ran MiXCR and retained productive beta chains. When rows share a CDR3 protein, they turn into one entry using the most common DNA and genes. The sample data list around 470,000 distinct CDR3 sequences, and 13% to 15% of these were observed just once. The ten largest make up 9.5% to 10% of the sample. The sequenced material came from blood. These receptors originate from a woman in her twenties or thirties with Graves' ophthalmopathy. Donor details come from another sample of the same person, matched by shared clones.

There are many counts of this clonotype. This chain uses TRBV4-2 with TRBJ1-6; 8 bases line up with TRBD1. The CDR3 is 18 amino acids. Per germline, CDR1 LGHNA and CDR2 YNFKEQ. The V and J ends lost 4 bases and 0 bases, in that order; junction bases with no gene match: 8. CDR3 DNA: TGTGCCAGCAGCCCTGGGGACAGGACAAGCTCCTATAATTCACCCCTCCACTTT. Its protein is CASSPGDRTSSYNSPLHF.

This clonotype has a count of ten or more. This chain connects TRBV6-4 to TRBJ1-5; 9 bases match TRBD1. Trimming at V came to 5 bases and at J to 2 bases, leaving 10 bases not matched to a gene. Germline CDR1 MRHNA, CDR2 SNTAGT. The CDR3 is made up of 17 amino acids. CDR3 in amino acids: CASSRDRVVVGNQPQHF. DNA for the CDR3: TGTGCCAGCAGTCGGGACAGGGTGGTTGTTGGCAATCAGCCCCAGCATTTT.

This clonotype has at least ten counts. The V gene is TRBV6-2 or TRBV6-3, the J gene TRBJ2-3, with D tentatively TRBD2 (6 bases). The germline gives CDR1 MNHEY, CDR2 SVGEGT. Trimming removed 2 bases from V and 4 bases from J, with 16 bases in between. The CDR3 sequence is 16 residues long. This CDR3 is CASSYEVGGTADTQYF. As DNA, the CDR3 is TGTGCCAGCAGTTACGAGGTTGGCGGGACGGCAGATACGCAGTATTTT.

This chain connects TRBV28 to TRBJ2-3; no definite D call. This CDR3 is built from 15 residues. CDR1 is MDHEN and CDR2 is SYDVKM in the germline V gene. With 5 bases removed from V and 2 bases from J, the gap between germline ends came to 14 bases. The CDR3 spells CASSLTPGYTDTQYF. As DNA, the CDR3 is TGTGCCAGCAGTCTAACACCGGGCTACACAGATACGCAGTATTTT.

This clonotype occurred a few times. This chain links TRBV4-1 with TRBJ2-5; TRBD2 matches 7 bases. V dropped 1 base and J dropped 2; count of bases not matched to a gene: 7. CDR1 is MGHRA, CDR2 YSYEKL, per germline. The CDR3 contains 16 residues. DNA for the CDR3: TGCGCCAGCAGCCAAGGACTAGCAGAAACTCAAGAGACCCAGTACTTC. Its protein product is CASSQGLAETQETQYF.

This clonotype was seen more than once but under ten times. The chain combines TRBV25-1 with TRBJ1-5; tentatively, D is TRBD1 (6 bases). This CDR3 is 14 amino acids long. Trimming removed 6 bases at V and 0 bases at J, with 9 bases between. Germline CDR1 reads MGHDK; CDR2 reads SYGVNS. CDR3 in DNA: TGTGCCAGCAGCGGGACACTTAGCAATCAGCCCCAGCATTTT. Translated: CASSGTLSNQPQHF.

The J gene is TRBJ1-6, the V gene TRBV20-1; 9 positions agree with TRBD1. Germline loops: CDR1 DFQATT, CDR2 SNEGSKA (reference sequence). Germline trimming cut 6 bases from V and 8 bases from J; bases unmatched to any gene: 11. This CDR3 contains 15 residues. CDR3 sequence: CSATVTGGWYSPLHF. CDR3 coding DNA: TGCAGTGCAACCGTCACAGGGGGCTGGTATTCACCCCTCCACTTT.

This clonotype turned up a few times. The genes are TRBV5-1 and TRBJ1-2; D remains unclear. V was cut by 4 bases and J by 7 bases, with 14 bases left in between. The CDR3 extends over 13 amino acids. The germline gives CDR1 SGHRS, CDR2 YFSETQ. CDR3 DNA sequence: TGCGCCAGCAGCGAACACACGCAATTTGGCTACACCTTC. Its translation: CASSEHTQFGYTF.

This clonotype was observed at least ten times. V gene TRBV28 combines with J gene TRBJ1-2, with TRBD1 matching over 8 bases. The CDR3 extends over 15 amino acids. Germline V gene lookup returns CDR1 MDHEN and CDR2 SYDVKM. V shed 3 bases and J 8 bases; nucleotides not matched to a gene: 11. DNA for the CDR3: TGTGCCAGCAGTTTCGTGCAGGGGGCTACGCAAGGCTACACCTTC. It yields the protein CASSFVQGATQGYTF.

The chain uses TRBV28 and TRBJ2-7, with 10 nucleotides matching TRBD1. Germline V gene sequence: CDR1 MDHEN, CDR2 SYDVKM. V trimming: 4 bases; J trimming: 5 bases; junction bases outside the gene matches: 5. The CDR3 extends over 14 amino acids. The CDR3, as DNA: TGTGCCAGCAGTTCGCCGGGACAGGGGAACGAGCAGTACTTC. This gives the protein CASSSPGQGNEQYF.

This clonotype was picked up many times. The genes are TRBV12-3 or TRBV12-4 and TRBJ2-7; tentatively, D is TRBD1 or TRBD2 (6 bases each). Trimming shortened V by 3 bases and J by 7 bases, and 13 bases separated the two germline ends. This CDR3 has 13 amino acids. The CDR3 DNA sequence: TGTGCCAGCAGTTTTGAGGGGGGCGGAGAGCAGTACTTC. Translating gives CASSFEGGGEQYF.

This clonotype was detected many times. The chain is built from TRBV2 and TRBJ2-7; TRBD1 agrees at 9 bases. Germline trimming cut 6 bases from V and 6 bases from J; bases unmatched to any gene: 12. The CDR3 is made up of 15 amino acids. Per germline, CDR1 SNHLY and CDR2 FYNNEI. This CDR3 is CASSKMGQGVLEQYF. CDR3 in DNA: TGTGCCAGCAGCAAAATGGGACAGGGAGTGCTCGAGCAGTACTTC.

The genes are TRBV10-3 and TRBJ2-7; 8 bases are a match to TRBD1. The CDR3 totals 15 residues. V trimming: 4 bases; J trimming: 5 bases; junction bases outside the gene matches: 10. Germline assignment: CDR1 ENHRY and CDR2 SYGVKD. CDR3: CAISGTGRLLHEQYF. The CDR3 DNA is TGTGCCATCAGTGGGACAGGGCGGTTACTCCACGAGCAGTACTTC.

This clonotype was recorded at least ten times. V is TRBV28 and J is TRBJ1-3; TRBD1 might be the D (6 bases). The V and J ends lost 2 bases and 3 bases respectively, with 14 bases between them. CDR1 is MDHEN and CDR2 is SYDVKM in the germline V gene. The CDR3 contains 16 residues. The CDR3 DNA is TGTGCCAGCAGTTTAGCCCAGGGGATGATTGGAAACACCATATATTTT. Encoded protein: CASSLAQGMIGNTIYF.

This clonotype was detected ten times or more. The chain uses TRBV3-1 and TRBJ2-5, with TRBD2 matching over 9 bases. The CDR3 sequence is 15 residues long. Trimming at V came to 3 bases and at J to 1 base, leaving 3 bases not matched to a gene. Germline CDR1 and CDR2: LGHDT and YNNKEL (reference sequence). The CDR3 here is CASSHLAGIQETQYF. As DNA, the CDR3 is TGTGCCAGCAGCCATCTAGCGGGGATCCAAGAGACCCAGTACTTC.

A note on this clonotype: The junction and the germline gene differ at one end; a read error may be behind it. Here the CDR3 reads CASSVRSSTGELCF. The CDR3 DNA reads TGTGCCAGCAGCGTAAGGTCCTCCACCGGGGAGCTGTGTTTT. The V call is TRBV9, the J call TRBJ2-2; tentative D call: TRBD2 (5 bases). There are 14 residues in the CDR3. Germline lookup yields CDR1 SGDLS and CDR2 YYNGEE.

Of note for this clonotype: This sequence may be a read error, since a much larger clone differs from it by one base. V is TRBV2 and J is TRBJ2-5, with D hard to call. CDR1 is SNHLY, CDR2 FYNNEI, per germline. The CDR3 sequence is 14 residues long. The CDR3 loop reads CASSEAEYQETKYF. As DNA, the CDR3 is TGTGCCAGCAGTGAAGCGGAGTACCAAGAGACCAAGTACTTC.

This clonotype was seen ten or more times. The chain uses TRBV12-3 or TRBV12-4 and TRBJ1-5; D is ambiguous. V dropped 8 bases and J dropped 4 bases, with 12 bases sitting between them. CDR3 length equals 13 residues. The CDR3 nucleotides read TGTGCCAGCTGCGGGAGACTTAATCAGCCCCAGCATTTT. Residues: CASCGRLNQPQHF.

The sample holds many counts of this clonotype. The genes are TRBV15 and TRBJ1-2; D not certain. Germline loops: CDR1 LNHNV, CDR2 YYDKDF (reference sequence). The CDR3 has 15 residues. Trimming took off 0 bases at V and 0 bases at J, with 8 bases between the two ends. CDR3 sequence reads: CATSRDLQTNYGYTF. CDR3 coding DNA: TGTGCCACCAGCAGAGATTTGCAGACTAACTATGGCTACACCTTC.

Many counts were recorded for this clonotype. A read error may be the cause here, since a much bigger clone is one base away. The chain is built from TRBV28 and TRBJ1-2, with 7 bases identical to TRBD1. In germline, CDR1 is MDHEN, CDR2 SYDVKM. This CDR3 is 14 amino acids long. The CDR3 coding sequence is TGTGTCAGCAGGGTGACAGGGATTAACTATGGCTACACCTTC. Translated: CVSRVTGINYGYTF.

This clonotype has ten or more counts. The chain is built from TRBV6-5 and TRBJ1-2; D possibly corresponds to TRBD1 (5 bases). The CDR3 spans 16 residues. Looked up from germline, CDR1 is MNHEY and CDR2 is SVGAGI. Trimming pared 0 bases from V and 2 bases from J, leaving 13 bases between. CDR3 region: CASSYSSGGRNYGYTF. The CDR3 DNA reads TGTGCCAGCAGTTACTCGTCCGGGGGACGGAACTATGGCTACACCTTC.